These 23 T cell receptor beta chains originate from one sample sequenced in a study of CD8+ T cells in alopecia areata. Following extraction, RNA underwent reverse transcription to cDNA, which served as the sequencing template. Sequencing used immunoSEQ multiplex PCR; TCRdb keeps in-frame clones, though not all of them. Reported are approximately 19,000 clones, none seen only once; the ten largest carry roughly 29%. Cells from pooled cutaneous lymph nodes were sorted by CD4, CD8alpha, NKG2D, NKG2ACE and other markers. Sequencing was performed on CD8+ T cells sorted from a lymph node. All receptors derive from a C3H/HeJ mouse with alopecia areata. For the strain, the MHC haplotype given is H2-k.

Regarding this clone: Mouse names are used for the genes. The read halts 4 residues ahead of the CDR3 end, with the missing end drawn from the germline J gene. V gene TRBV13-1 combines with J gene TRBJ2-7; 9 bases fit TRBD2. The germline V gene encodes CDR1 NSHNY and CDR2 SYGAGN. There are 13 residues in the CDR3. The sequenced part of the CDR3 DNA is TGTGCCGCCACCTGGGGACTGGGTTAT. Translation: CAATWGLGY. The entire CDR3 protein is CAATWGLGYEQYF.

In this sample, this clone turned up a few times. These gene names are mouse names. The read terminates 4 residues before the CDR3 end, so the remaining end is supplied by the germline J gene. V usage is TRBV12-1 and J usage is TRBJ1-2; no firm D call. CDR3 length: 14 amino acids. Germline V CDR1 and CDR2: SGHSN, HYEKVE. Trimming shortened V by 0 bases and J by 0 bases, and 7 bases separated the two germline ends. The CDR3 reads CASSLISSNSDYTF. The CDR3 bases that were read are TGTGCCAGCTCTCTCATTTCTTCAAACTCC. The whole variable domain, filled in from reference TRBV12-1 and TRBJ1-2, reads DSGVVQSPRHIIKEKGGRSVLTCIPISGHSNVVWYQQTLGKELKFLIQHYEKVERDKGFLPSRFSVQQFDDYHSEMNMSALELEDSAMYFCASSLISSNSDYTFGSGTRLLVI.

Remarks on this clone: The germline and genes are mouse ones. From the germline J gene comes the end of the CDR3, since the read stops 4 residues before it. The chain joins TRBV19 to TRBJ2-4; 12 bases agree with TRBD2. J gave up 0 bases and V 4 bases, and 9 bases lay outside the gene matches. Per germline, CDR1 FNHDT and CDR2 SITEND (reference sequence). CDR3 length: 18 amino acids. CDR3 in amino acids: CASSQDWGGAWSQNTLYF. The sequenced CDR3 bases are TGTGCCAGCAGTCAAGACTGGGGGGGCGCGTGGAGTCAAAAC.

In this sample, this clone turned up a few times. Gene names are mouse gene names. Read data end 4 residues before the CDR3 end; the end is taken from the germline J gene. The chain links TRBV13-2 to TRBJ2-4, with a tentative D call TRBD2 (7 bases). Germline CDR1 and CDR2: NNHNN and SYGAGS (reference sequence). Trimming stripped 5 bases from V and 2 bases from J, with 12 bases between. CDR3 size: 14 residues. The covered CDR3 bases are TGTGCCAGCGGCCCCCTGGGGGCTCAAAAC. Translation gives CASGPLGAQN. The entire CDR3 protein is CASGPLGAQNTLYF.

This clone was observed at least ten times. The genes and germline here are from mouse. The CDR3 end is not reached by the read, which stops 4 residues before it; the germline J gene fills it in. The chain links TRBV13-3 to TRBJ2-3; 7 bases fit TRBD2. Germline CDR1 is NNHDY and CDR2 is SYVADS. The CDR3 totals 16 residues. Trimming took 2 bases from V and 0 from J; bases not matched to a gene: 6. CDR3 residues: CASSEAGGTSAETLYF. The part of the CDR3 DNA that was read is TGTGCCAGCAGTGAGGCTGGGGGAACTAGTGCAGAA.

Only a few counts were recorded for this clone. Mismatch with germline at one junction end may stem from a read error. The gene names given are mouse names. The DNA ends 4 residues before the CDR3 does, and the rest of the CDR3 is filled in from the germline J gene. The chain links TRBV16 to TRBJ2-2; 10 positions agree with TRBD2. This CDR3 region has 17 residues. CDR1 and CDR2 from the germline V gene are SGHSA and FRNQAP. The CDR3: CARSPNSGGADTGQLYF. The sequenced CDR3 bases are TGTGCACGCAGCCCAAATTCTGGGGGGGCGGACACCGGG.

This clone was seen at least ten times. These gene names are mouse names. The read stops 4 residues short of the end of the CDR3; the missing end is completed from the germline J gene. The rearrangement joins TRBV19 to TRBJ2-1; TRBD1 agrees at 7 bases. The germline CDR1 and CDR2 sequences are FNHDT and SITEND (reference sequence). The CDR3 contains 13 residues. The sequenced part of the CDR3 DNA is TGTGCCAGCAGTATCACAGGGGAGGCT. It yields the protein CASSITGEA. The complete CDR3 protein is CASSITGEAEQFF. Full variable domain (rest looked up from reference TRBV19 and TRBJ2-1): GGIITQTPKFLIGQEGQKLTLKCQQNFNHDTMYWYRQDSGKGLRLIYYSITENDLQKGDLSEGYDASREKKSSFSLTVTSAQKNEMAVFLCASSITGEAEQFFGPGTRLTVL.

This clone was seen at least ten times. The germline and genes are mouse ones. The CDR3 DNA, read in part, is TGTGCCAGCAGTGGGGACAGATCCAACGAA. It specifies CASSGDRSNE. The entire CDR3 protein is CASSGDRSNERLFF. V is TRBV13-3 and J is TRBJ1-4; TRBD1 matches 7 bases. The read falls 4 residues short of the CDR3 end, and the missing part is taken from the germline J gene. J was trimmed by 2 bases and V by 3 bases; bases with no gene match: 1. The germline CDR1 and CDR2 sequences are NNHDY and SYVADS. The CDR3 length is 14 residues.

This clone showed up many times. Germline and genes here are mouse. The read ends 4 residues shy of where the CDR3 ends; the end is completed using the germline J gene. The chain is built from TRBV13-1 and TRBJ1-4; 9 bases are shared with TRBD1. J lost 3 bases, V lost 1 base, and 4 bases had no gene match. Germline loops: CDR1 NSHNY, CDR2 SYGAGN. The CDR3 is 16 amino acids. The CDR3 loop is CASSDTGGAANERLFF. Incomplete CDR3 DNA: TGTGCCAGCAGTGATACAGGGGGCGCCGCCAACGAA.

This clone was seen only a few times. Gene names and germline refer to mouse. The read terminates 4 residues ahead of where the CDR3 ends, so the germline J gene completes it. J is TRBJ2-4 and V is TRBV1; 8 nucleotides agree with TRBD2. V shed 2 bases and J 2 bases; nucleotides not matched to a gene: 9. From germline, CDR1 is NSQYPW and CDR2 LRSPGD (reference sequence). The CDR3 has 17 amino acids. CDR3 DNA (partial): TGCACCTGCAGTGCAAAAGGGGGGGCGCGAGATCAAAAC. Residues: CTCSAKGGARDQN. The entire CDR3 sequence reads CTCSAKGGARDQNTLYF.

On this clone: Genes and germline are mouse. The observed sequence ends 4 residues before the CDR3 terminus, with the missing tail filled in from the germline J gene. The rearrangement links TRBV17 to TRBJ2-5; 9 bases agree with TRBD2. Germline V CDR1 and CDR2: MNHDT, YYDKIL. The trim removed 0 bases at V and 1 base at J, leaving 2 bases unmatched. The CDR3 spans 16 residues. The chain's CDR3 is CASSRELGGYQDTQYF. The sequenced part of the CDR3 DNA is TGTGCTAGCAGTAGAGAACTGGGGGGTTACCAAGAC.

Note on this clone: Gene names are mouse gene names. The read terminates 4 residues before the CDR3 end, so the remaining end is supplied by the germline J gene. The V gene is TRBV13-2, the J gene TRBJ2-3; 12 positions match TRBD2. Germline V gene sequence: CDR1 NNHNN, CDR2 SYGAGS (reference sequence). The CDR3 loop spans 18 amino acids. V shed 3 bases, J shed 1 base, and the junction held 9 bases outside the gene matches. Partial CDR3 DNA: TGTGCCAGCGGTGTCGACTGGGGGGGCGCGAGGGGTGCAGAA. Its protein is CASGVDWGGARGAE. The CDR3 in its entirety is CASGVDWGGARGAETLYF.

Details on this clone: Gene labels here are mouse ones. The CDR3 goes on 4 residues after the read ends, and that part is filled in from the germline J gene. This chain links TRBV19 with TRBJ2-7; a possible D gene is TRBD1 (5 bases). Germline V CDR1 and CDR2: FNHDT, SITEND (reference sequence). CDR3 length: 13 residues. Trimming removed 5 bases from V and 0 bases from J, with 9 bases in between. CDR3 bases read: TGTGCCAGCAGGGACATGAGCTCCTAT. Translating it yields CASRDMSSY. The entire CDR3 reads CASRDMSSYEQYF.

This clone was counted at least ten times. Genes here carry mouse names. With the read ending 4 residues before the CDR3 end, the germline J gene is used to fill in that end. J is TRBJ2-1 and V is TRBV13-3; D is perhaps TRBD1 (7 bases). Germline V lookup: CDR1 NNHDY, CDR2 SYVADS. V dropped 2 bases and J dropped 2 bases, with 8 bases sitting between them. The CDR3 has 14 amino acids. CDR3 bases read: TGTGCCAGCAGTGACAGGGGGGACTATGCT. Encoded protein: CASSDRGDYA. From start to end, the CDR3 is CASSDRGDYAEQFF.

The sample holds a few counts of this clone. The genes and germline here are from mouse. The read is 4 residues too short to cover the CDR3 end, so that end is filled in from the germline J gene. The gene calls are TRBV16 and TRBJ2-4, with TRBD1 as a possible D gene (6 bases). This CDR3 spans 14 amino acids. Germline CDR1 SGHSA, CDR2 FRNQAP. Trimming cost V 1 base and J 2 bases, with 7 bases left between them. The CDR3 protein is CASSLGDNQNTLYF. The CDR3 DNA, read in part, is TGTGCAAGCAGCTTAGGGGACAATCAAAAC.

The table lists this clone with a few counts. Gene names and germline refer to mouse. The sequenced fragment ends 4 residues before the CDR3 boundary, so the rest is inferred from the germline J gene. V usage is TRBV19 and J usage is TRBJ2-5; 8 bases agree with TRBD2. CDR1 and CDR2 (germline): FNHDT, SITEND (reference sequence). The CDR3 extends over 12 amino acids. The CDR3 bases that were read are TGTGCCAGCAGTGGGGGGGCGGAC. Protein product: CASSGGAD. The full CDR3 protein reads CASSGGADTQYF.

With regard to this clone: Gene and germline names: mouse. The CDR3 end is not reached by the read, which stops 4 residues before it; the germline J gene fills it in. The chain is built from TRBV20 and TRBJ2-7, with 9 bases matching TRBD2. CDR3 length: 13 amino acids. V lost 3 bases, J lost 0 bases, and 0 bases stayed unmatched. Germline V lookup: CDR1 GFQATS, CDR2 STVNSAI. The CDR3 is CGARLGGSYEQYF. The CDR3 DNA, read in part, is TGTGGTGCTAGACTGGGGGGCTCCTAT.

In this sample, this clone turned up a few times. Here the gene names and germline are mouse. The DNA ends 4 residues before the CDR3 does, and the rest of the CDR3 is filled in from the germline J gene. The rearrangement uses TRBV19 and TRBJ2-7; 13 bases are shared with TRBD2. The CDR3 runs 15 residues. CDR1 is FNHDT and CDR2 is SITEND in the germline V gene (reference sequence). This CDR3 is CASSPGTGGGYEQYF. The CDR3 bases that were read are TGTGCCAGCAGTCCTGGGACTGGGGGGGGTTAT.

The sample holds a few counts of this clone. Genes here carry mouse names. The read ends 4 residues early relative to the CDR3; the germline J gene fills the gap. This rearrangement joins TRBV16 to TRBJ1-4, with 7 bases matching TRBD1. The CDR3 runs to 18 residues. Germline V gene data show CDR1 as SGHSA and CDR2 as FRNQAP. The trim removed 5 bases at V and 0 bases at J, leaving 12 bases unmatched. The sequenced part of the CDR3 DNA is TGTGCAAGCAGCCCGATCCCCGGACAGGAAATTTCCAACGAA. This gives the protein CASSPIPGQEISNE. The full CDR3 reads CASSPIPGQEISNERLFF.

This clone appeared many times. Gene labels here are mouse ones. The CDR3 end lies 4 residues beyond the end of the read and is filled in from the germline J gene. The gene calls are TRBV13-3 and TRBJ2-7; 8 nucleotides align to TRBD1. The CDR3 length is 16 residues. Unmatched junction bases numbered 8, after V lost 2 bases and J lost 1 base. Looked up from germline, CDR1 is NNHDY and CDR2 is SYVADS. The CDR3 DNA, read in part, is TGTGCCAGCAGTGAGCAAAAGGGACAGGAATCCTAT. Protein sequence: CASSEQKGQESY. The CDR3 in its entirety is CASSEQKGQESYEQYF.

Comment on this clone: Gene names and germline match the mouse. CDR3 sequence reads: CASSIYRSNTEVFF. CDR3 DNA (partial): TGTGCCAGCAGTATATACAGATCAAACACA. This chain uses TRBV19 with TRBJ1-1; D not resolved. The observed sequence ends 4 residues before the CDR3 terminus, with the missing tail filled in from the germline J gene. This CDR3 has 14 residues. Germline CDR1 reads FNHDT; CDR2 reads SITEND (reference sequence). The V end was cut by 1 base, the J end by 0 bases, with 7 bases between.

This clone has more than one count but fewer than ten. Genes and germline are mouse. The read ends 4 residues shy of where the CDR3 ends; the end is completed using the germline J gene. The chain carries TRBV16 and TRBJ2-5, with 7 positions matching TRBD1. J was trimmed by 0 bases and V by 5 bases; bases with no gene match: 5. Germline CDR1 reads SGHSA; CDR2 reads FRNQAP. This CDR3 contains 15 residues. CDR3 in amino acids: CASSPGTANQDTQYF. Incomplete CDR3 DNA: TGTGCAAGCAGCCCCGGGACAGCTAACCAAGAC.

About this clone itself: Gene names are the mouse ones. The read terminates 4 residues before the CDR3 end, so the remaining end is supplied by the germline J gene. This sequence joins TRBV19 and TRBJ2-2; 7 bases fit TRBD1. Germline V CDR1 and CDR2: FNHDT, SITEND (reference sequence). V gave up 10 bases and J gave up 1 base; unmatched junction bases: 4. This CDR3 region has 13 residues. Partial CDR3 DNA: TGTGCCGCCCGACAGGGAAACACCGGG. Translating it yields CAARQGNTG. The CDR3 in its entirety is CAARQGNTGQLYF.